The rows below give T cell receptor beta chains drawn from one sample of a study of CXCR3-negative and CXCR3-positive naive CD8 T cells. Following a re-call of the 5' RACE reads, TCRdb has one entry per CDR3 protein and lacks DNA. The sample has about 92,000 distinct CDR3 sequences. Sequenced: naive CXCR3- CD8+ T cells from blood. The receptor source for this set is a human donor in good health. Some clones in this sample may be carry-over from other donors' samples. CDR3s include the opening cysteine and the closing phenylalanine or tryptophan.

J,V,CDR3
TRBJ2-1,TRBV20-1,CSANSGTSGRNEQFF
TRBJ1-2,TRBV12-5,CASPPWGWLVTMGYTF
TRBJ2-5,TRBV29-1,CSVYRVEETQYF
TRBJ2-2,TRBV4-3,CASSQDYPGELFF
TRBJ2-3,TRBV2,CASWTSGGPWLDTQYF
TRBJ2-1,TRBV28,CASRVGLAGAYNEQFF
TRBJ2-5,TRBV20-1,CSASNSAEIQETQYF
TRBJ2-3,TRBV15,CATSRDRRALSGLADTQYF
TRBJ1-1,TRBV4-2,CASSQDRVGTEAFF
TRBJ2-1,TRBV6-5,CASSLTSSVYNEQFF
TRBJ1-1,TRBV27,CASSTSPWGAEAFF
TRBJ2-7,TRBV4-1,CASSQDPGQAYEQYF
TRBJ2-1,TRBV19,CASSTAYSYNEQFF
TRBJ2-7,TRBV11-2,CASSLDGLSDSTYEQYF
TRBJ2-1,TRBV29-1,CSVAPEEGPYNEQFF
TRBJ2-7,TRBV9,CASSVSSGSYEQYF
TRBJ2-7,TRBV7-9,CASSPKSGAEQYF
TRBJ2-1,TRBV29-1,CSVDIRLAGSEQFF
TRBJ2-2,TRBV4-3,CASSPAGWTGVTGELFF
TRBJ1-1,TRBV6-2/TRBV6-3,CASSSGTGNGMNTEAFF
TRBJ2-4,TRBV29-1,CSVEDSPSDRVEIIQYF
TRBJ2-5,TRBV12-3/TRBV12-4,CASSQTRTSGYQETQYF
TRBJ2-6,TRBV29-1,CSVFSGANVLTF
TRBJ1-1,TRBV7-6,CASSLDCPAGPPEAFF
TRBJ2-7,TRBV13,CASSLPGNYEQYF
TRBJ1-1,TRBV25-1,CASSEGGPDTEAFF
TRBJ2-7,TRBV11-2,CASSLGLAGVSYEQYF
TRBJ2-1,TRBV3-1,CASSSNRGRETQYF
TRBJ1-1,TRBV2,CASRAQGGTEAFF
TRBJ2-2,TRBV6-5,CASSYSGEWPGELFF
TRBJ2-7,TRBV12-3/TRBV12-4,CASSTREAAGSKQYF
TRBJ2-5,TRBV20-1,CSADPAGQGGQETQYF
TRBJ2-7,TRBV5-1,CASSLVPEYEQYF
TRBJ2-3,TRBV29-1,CSFLAGGWADTQYF
TRBJ2-7,TRBV29-1,CSAWTGLGEQYF
TRBJ2-1,TRBV6-6,CASRDSLYNEQFF
TRBJ2-7,TRBV7-9,CASSLAAGSYEQYF
TRBJ2-7,TRBV21-1,CASSLGVSPQDEQYF
TRBJ2-3,TRBV7-3,CASSLLAGGGTDTQYF
TRBJ2-7,TRBV5-1,CASSIDDGTAAYEQYF
TRBJ2-7,TRBV19,CATEGGNSYEQYF
TRBJ1-1,TRBV6-5,CASSYDGGVEAFF
TRBJ1-1,TRBV7-8,CASSQGGEAFF
TRBJ1-2,TRBV29-1,CSVVKGSNYGYTF
TRBJ2-7,TRBV29-1,CSVELIGGKDYEQYF
TRBJ1-1,TRBV29-1,CSVAGGRGTEAFF
TRBJ2-1,TRBV5-1,CASFPGTSGDNPYNEQFF
TRBJ2-5,TRBV29-1,CSAAGTGRQETQYF
TRBJ1-2,TRBV7-9,CASSFTTNYGYTF
TRBJ2-7,TRBV7-9,CASSTSETTYEQYF
TRBJ2-7,TRBV29-1,CSVEWQGYEQYF
TRBJ2-2,TRBV7-3,CASSLVGSEYTGELFF
TRBJ1-6,TRBV5-1,CASSGKQGAYRSYNSPLHF
TRBJ2-7,TRBV11-2,CASSLPTSGRSYEQYF